This TCR beta chain was observed in a study of CD8 T cells in Susac syndrome. Study-level points and caveats: The total CD8+ repertoires yielded sixteen Susac-specific public clones and the CD8+ TEMRA repertoires yielded a few. Clonal CD8+ expansion in Susac was highest in TEMRA cells and active patients.

With random hexamers, about 0.45 to 1 ug RNA was reverse transcribed. TCRdb itself ran the immunoSEQ multiplex PCR reads through MiXCR, one entry per CDR3 protein. The table lists around 95,000 distinct CDR3 sequences, nearly 97% of them singletons. Sequencing of TCR beta was performed on blood CD8+ and CD4+ T cells. The diagnostic criteria for definite or probable disease, as recently defined, were met by the patients with Susac syndrome. With respect to this clonotype: Its antigen remains unknown.

This receptor was obtained from a human donor with Susac syndrome. The sequencing sample was made of CD8+ T cells from PBMCs.

This chain's CDR3 is CASSQERAYEQYF. In nucleotides, the CDR3 is TGTGCCAGCAGCCAAGAACGGGCCTACGAGCAGTACTTC. V gene TRBV14 combines with J gene TRBJ2-7; unclear D gene. Per germline, CDR1 SGHDN and CDR2 FVKESK. This CDR3 spans 13 amino acids. V was trimmed by 0 bases and J by 2 bases, leaving 5 bases between them.